The clone carrying this TCR beta chain appeared a few times. The antigen is not known. Once obtained from cultured CD4+ T cells, the DNA was sequenced using the Oncomine TCR Beta short-read assay. TCRdb reanalysed the PCR reads using MiXCR and keeps one entry per CDR3 protein. The data contain 15,000 to 20,000 distinct CDR3 sequences, 43% of them singletons. The treatment denotes: roughly ten-day PBMC culture with coronavirus spike peptide pools or control peptides (ViraFEST assay). Via ViraFEST, peptide pools expanded antigen-specific T cells before TCR sequencing. On days 3 and 7, half the medium was swapped for fresh IL-2-containing medium. The data are from a study of vaccination and CD4 T cells after COVID-19. Overall study context: Cultures designated as controls were supplied with a CEFX pool, an HIV-1 Nef pool, or no peptide.

The germline gives CDR1 MRHNA, CDR2 SNTAGT. The CDR3 is 16 residues long. V lost 2 bases, J lost 7 bases, and 15 bases lay in between. The material sequenced was CD4+ T cells from blood, cultured in vitro, taken after SARS-CoV-2 vaccination. The rearrangement joins TRBV6-4 to TRBJ1-6; tentative D call: TRBD1 (5 bases). The sequence came from a human donor who had recovered from COVID-19. The CDR3 DNA follows: TGTGCCAGCAGTGACGCGAGGGTGAGGGGAAATTCACCCCTCCACTTT. This encodes CASSDARVRGNSPLHF.